The 26 T cell receptor beta chains reported below all come from one sample, sequenced in a study of beta chain features in type 1 diabetes (dated by TCRdb to the late 2010s). Receptor libraries were prepared by the immunoSEQ multiplex PCR assay. The entire amount of isolated RNA was reverse transcribed using the High Capacity cDNA Reverse Transcription Kit, so the sequenced TCRB transcripts were expressed ones. Sourced from immuneACCESS, this table was stored by TCRdb with only in-frame sequences that have V and J called. A share of the clones is absent; for the studies checked, an unresolved V gene accounts for under half, and the remainder has no known explanation. The sample contains about 900,000 clones, about 17% of them found a single time. Jointly, the top ten make up about 0.025% of the sample. The source material was naive CD4+ T cells from blood. The cell subset or site label, read with the paper, signifies: true naive CD4+ T cells. The receptors come from a young woman in good health.

The rearrangement uses TRBV4-3 and TRBJ2-1; unclear D gene. CDR3 length: 15 residues. Germline-derived CDR1 and CDR2 are LGHNA and YSLEER. Deletions cut 1 base from V and 2 bases from J, with 9 bases between. The CDR3 sequence: CASSQATAAYNEQFF. CDR3 bases: TGCGCCAGCAGCCAAGCTACCGCCGCCTACAATGAGCAGTTCTTC.

This clone showed up just a few times. The V call is TRBV28, the J call TRBJ2-7; D not resolved. This CDR3 is 13 amino acids long. Germline CDR1 and CDR2: MDHEN and SYDVKM. Trimming left V 2 bases short and J 7 bases short, with 12 bases between. The CDR3: CASSLEVVREQYF. The CDR3 coding sequence is TGTGCCAGCAGTTTAGAGGTTGTCCGTGAGCAGTACTTC.

A few counts support this clone. The rearrangement links TRBV5-5 to TRBJ1-1, with D possibly matching TRBD1 (6 bases). Germline V gives CDR1 SGHKS, CDR2 YYEKEE (reference sequence). The length of the CDR3 is 14 residues. V was clipped by 4 bases and J by 1 base, with 11 bases between them. CDR3 sequence reads: CASSMGHTNTEAFF. CDR3 DNA sequence: TGTGCCAGCAGCATGGGACACACGAACACTGAAGCTTTCTTT.

This rearrangement joins TRBV19 to TRBJ1-2; 9 bases agree with TRBD1. Trimming cost V 5 bases and J 7 bases; bases outside gene matches: 23. This CDR3 is 19 amino acids long. Germline V gene lookup returns CDR1 LNHDA and CDR2 SQIVND (reference sequence). In DNA form, the CDR3 reads TGTGCCAGTAGTCCGCTGGGACAGGGCCGTCGTCGGTATCTCTCTGGCTACACCTTC. It codes for CASSPLGQGRRRYLSGYTF.

DNA for the CDR3: TGTGCCAGCAGCCGGACTTTAGCGGTAGACACAGATACGCAGTATTTT. Protein sequence: CASSRTLAVDTDTQYF. This chain joins TRBV13 and TRBJ2-3, with D tentatively TRBD2 (6 bases). From germline, CDR1 is PRHDT and CDR2 FYEKMQ (reference sequence). The CDR3 spans 16 residues. V dropped 5 bases and J dropped 2 bases, with 17 bases sitting between them.

This clone was seen a few times. The chain employs TRBV28 and TRBJ1-1; TRBD1 matches at 7 bases. Germline loops: CDR1 MDHEN, CDR2 SYDVKM. The CDR3 extends over 12 amino acids. With 6 bases clipped from V and 4 bases from J, the junction kept 2 bases outside the gene matches. CDR3 in DNA: TGTGCCAGCAGGTCAGGGGGCACTGAAGCTTTCTTT. Residues: CASRSGGTEAFF. The full variable domain, its missing parts supplied by reference TRBV28 and TRBJ1-1, is DVKVTQSSRYLVKRTGEKVFLECVQDMDHENMFWYRQDPGLGLRLIYFSYDVKMKEKGDIPEGYSVSREKKERFSLILESASTNQTSMYLCASRSGGTEAFFGQGTRLTVV.

The CDR3 sequence: CASSQGIGQAWNEQYF. The CDR3 nucleotides read TGCGCCAGCAGCCAGGGGATCGGACAGGCTTGGAACGAGCAGTACTTC. The rearrangement joins TRBV4-3 to TRBJ2-7; 7 bases line up with TRBD1. The CDR3 is 16 residues long. The germline V gene has CDR1 LGHNA and CDR2 YSLEER. J gave up 5 bases and V 3 bases, and 13 bases lay outside the gene matches.

The rearrangement uses TRBV7-9 and TRBJ2-1; 11 bases align to TRBD2. CDR1 is SEHNR, CDR2 FQNEAQ, per germline (reference sequence). Germline trimming cut 5 bases from V and 4 bases from J; bases unmatched to any gene: 7. The CDR3 extends over 16 amino acids. This CDR3 reads CASSESTSGNYNEQFF. CDR3 bases: TGTGCCAGCAGCGAGTCGACTAGCGGGAATTACAATGAGCAGTTCTTC.

The chain joins TRBV4-3 to TRBJ2-5; maybe TRBD2 (5 bases). Judging by the DNA end, TRBJ2-7 fits better; the J call may be wrong. The germline V gene has CDR1 LGHNA and CDR2 YSLEER. The CDR3 covers 13 residues. The CDR3 here is CASSRQLANEQYF. In DNA form, the CDR3 reads TGCGCCAGCAGCCGCCAGCTAGCTAACGAGCAGTACTTC.

This clone was observed a handful of times. The chain joins TRBV7-2 to TRBJ2-7; 9 bases align to TRBD2. V shed 0 bases, J shed 4 bases, and the junction held 4 bases outside the gene matches. The CDR3 contains 15 residues. Germline lookup yields CDR1 SGHTA and CDR2 FQGNSA. The CDR3 DNA sequence: TGTGCCAGCAGCTTAGCGACTAGCGGAGGTTACGAGCAGTACTTC. Translating gives CASSLATSGGYEQYF. The variable domain in full, completed from reference TRBV7-2 and TRBJ2-7, reads GAGVSQSPSNKVTEKGKDVELRCDPISGHTALYWYRQSLGQGLEFLIYFQGNSAPDKSGLPSDRFSAERTGGSVSTLTIQRTQQEDSAVYLCASSLATSGGYEQYFGPGTRLTVT.

A few counts support this clone. V is TRBV6-5 and J is TRBJ2-1; 10 positions agree with TRBD2. Germline trimming cut 2 bases from V and 9 bases from J; bases unmatched to any gene: 7. There are 15 residues in the CDR3. Germline-derived CDR1 and CDR2 are MNHEY and SVGAGI. CDR3 nucleotides: TGTGCCAGCAGTTACCCTAGTAGCGGGAGGAGTGAGCAGTTCTTC. This encodes CASSYPSSGRSEQFF.

This clone turned up a few times. The CDR3 is CASSLSRLGEAFF. The DNA of the CDR3 is TGTGCCAGCAGTTTATCTCGACTTGGTGAAGCTTTCTTT. The chain employs TRBV27 and TRBJ1-1; no clear D gene. Germline loops: CDR1 MNHEY, CDR2 SMNVEV (reference sequence). Trimming shortened V by 0 bases and J by 7 bases, and 9 bases separated the two germline ends. This CDR3 region has 13 residues.

This clone was detected only a few times. The chain has TRBV4-2 and TRBJ2-5; a weak D match, TRBD2 (6 bases). The germline gives CDR1 LGHNA, CDR2 YNFKEQ. V lost 0 bases and J 5 bases, leaving 13 bases between the germline ends. CDR3 length: 15 amino acids. This chain's CDR3 is CASSQDRRGRETQYF. The CDR3 DNA reads TGTGCCAGCAGCCAAGATCGGCGGGGACGGGAGACCCAGTACTTC.

This clone was seen repeatedly, ten times or more. The chain joins TRBV25-1 to TRBJ2-6; the D is unclear. This CDR3 has 13 amino acids. The V end lost 5 bases, the J end lost 0 bases, and 2 bases lay between the germline ends. CDR1 is MGHDK and CDR2 is SYGVNS in the germline V gene. Here the CDR3 DNA reads TGTGCCAGCAGTCTCTCTGGGGCCAACGTCCTGACTTTC. It specifies CASSLSGANVLTF.

This clone showed up just a few times. This sequence joins TRBV12-2 and TRBJ2-3; the table gives TRBD2 as D, unverified against the DNA. TRBV12-2 is a known pseudogene. The CDR3 has 16 amino acids. The CDR3 nucleotides read TGTGCAAGTCGCTCACTGCTTAGGAGTAGCACAGATACGCAGTATTTT. Its protein product is CASRSLLRSSTDTQYF.

This chain links TRBV18 with TRBJ1-5; TRBD1 might be the D (6 bases). Trimming took 6 bases from V and 6 from J, leaving 18 bases between them. The CDR3 sequence is 15 residues long. The germline CDR1 and CDR2 sequences are KGHSH and LQKENI. CDR3 nucleotide sequence: TGTGCCAGCTCCCCCGGGCAGGGGATAGGTCAGCCCCAGCATTTT. Translating it yields CASSPGQGIGQPQHF.

This chain uses TRBV4-3 with TRBJ2-5; 8 nucleotides line up with TRBD2. The V segment lost 1 base and the J segment 5 bases; nucleotides outside the gene matches: 9. CDR1 and CDR2 (germline): LGHNA, YSLEER. The CDR3 has 16 residues. Here the CDR3 reads CASSQALSGSGETQYF. CDR3 sequence (DNA): TGCGCCAGCAGCCAAGCTTTGAGCGGGAGCGGGGAGACCCAGTACTTC.

This clone has only a few counts. The V and J genes are TRBV7-9 and TRBJ2-1, with D possibly being TRBD2 (5 bases). The CDR3 is 14 amino acids. V lost 5 bases, J lost 9 bases, and 17 bases lay in between. The germline V gene has CDR1 SEHNR and CDR2 FQNEAQ (reference sequence). CDR3 DNA sequence: TGTGCCAGCAGCACACTCGCCCAGAGGGTTGAGCAGTTCTTC. Its translation: CASSTLAQRVEQFF.

This clone has just a few counts. V usage is TRBV28 and J usage is TRBJ2-5, with 7 bases lining up with TRBD1. TRBJ2-7 matches the DNA end more closely, so the J call is doubtful. The CDR3 totals 16 residues. CDR1 MDHEN and CDR2 SYDVKM come from the germline V gene. The CDR3 nucleotides read TGTGCCAGCAGTTCAGCCGGCAGGGGGAGAGCCTACGAGCAGTACTTC. It specifies CASSSAGRGRAYEQYF.

This clone was counted between two and nine times. This sequence joins TRBV10-3 and TRBJ1-1; D gene uncertain. The germline CDR1 and CDR2 sequences are ENHRY and SYGVKD. V lost 3 bases, J lost 10 bases, and 12 bases lay in between. The CDR3 consists of 12 residues. The CDR3, as DNA: TGTGCCATCAGTGAACGTGGACTGGTAGCTTTCTTT. This gives the protein CAISERGLVAFF.

This clone was counted a few times. This chain uses TRBV14 with TRBJ2-1; tentative D call: TRBD2 (6 bases). The CDR3 spans 16 residues. V gave up 3 bases and J gave up 6 bases, with 18 bases separating them. Germline V CDR1 and CDR2: SGHDN, FVKESK. The chain's CDR3 is CASSQRRASIFNEQFF. The CDR3 DNA sequence: TGTGCCAGCAGCCAGAGGAGGGCCTCTATATTCAATGAGCAGTTCTTC.

This clone was counted a single time. This chain connects TRBV9 to TRBJ2-1, with 8 positions matching TRBD1. The CDR3 is 13 residues long. Looked up from germline, CDR1 is SGDLS and CDR2 is YYNGEE. Germline trimming cut 0 bases from V and 14 bases from J; bases unmatched to any gene: 7. The CDR3 loop reads CASSVDYRDRKFF. DNA of the CDR3: TGTGCCAGCAGCGTAGATTACCGGGACAGGAAGTTCTTC.

In this sample, this clone turned up a few times. The chain joins TRBV7-2 to TRBJ2-1, with 10 bases identical to TRBD2. Germline values: CDR1 SGHTA, CDR2 FQGNSA. V lost 6 bases and J lost 9; bases outside the gene matches: 11. CDR3 length: 15 amino acids. CDR3 in amino acids: CASRNSLAGVVEQFF. CDR3 DNA: TGTGCCAGCAGGAACTCTCTAGCGGGAGTTGTTGAGCAGTTCTTC.

This clone was detected a few times. The genes are TRBV28 and TRBJ2-1, with 8 nucleotides matching TRBD2. V shed 7 bases and J 3 bases; nucleotides not matched to a gene: 5. Germline CDR1 MDHEN, CDR2 SYDVKM. The CDR3 is made up of 14 amino acids. The CDR3 reads CASNPGGFYNEQFF. The CDR3 region has the DNA TGTGCCAGCAATCCGGGAGGGTTCTACAATGAGCAGTTCTTC.

In this sample, this clone turned up a few times. This chain joins TRBV7-2 and TRBJ2-5; 8 nucleotides align to TRBD2. Germline lookup yields CDR1 SGHTA and CDR2 FQGNSA. Trimming removed 5 bases from V and 4 bases from J; junction bases left unmatched: 6. This CDR3 has 14 residues. CDR3 DNA sequence: TGTGCCAGCAGCCCTGGGACTAGAGGAGAGACCCAGTACTTC. This encodes CASSPGTRGETQYF.

This rearrangement joins TRBV4-2 to TRBJ2-1; D not resolved. Trimming removed 1 base at V and 0 bases at J, with 7 bases between. This CDR3 is 15 amino acids long. Germline CDR1 and CDR2: LGHNA and YNFKEQ. CDR3 sequence: CASSQVPSSYNEQFF. The CDR3 DNA sequence: TGTGCCAGCAGCCAAGTCCCGAGCTCCTACAATGAGCAGTTCTTC.